This is a list of T cell receptor beta chains from one sample in a study of shared clonotypes between healthy human individuals. Data came from immunoSEQ multiplex PCR; TCRdb stores just in-frame clones and leaves some out. The repertoire holds around 300,000 clones, over 75% seen once, with about 17% in the top ten. Sequenced input: memory CD8+ T cells sorted from blood. The receptors shown here come from a man between 18 and 35 years old in good health. The CDR3 runs from the conserved cysteine through the conserved F or W. Fields, in order: clone size, D gene, V gene, J gene, CDR3 DNA, CDR3 protein. The D gene is left open where the match is weak. Clone size is not always given. Where it is, it says once, few, many or a class for expanded clones.

few	NA	TRBV9	TRBJ1-2	TGTGCCAGCAGCGCCGGGACGAACAATAACTATGGCTACACCTTC	CASSAGTNNNYGYTF
once	NA	TRBV4-1	TRBJ1-1	TGCGCCAGCAGCCAAGTTTTGAACACTGAAGCTTTCTTT	CASSQVLNTEAFF
NA	NA	TRBV27	TRBJ1-1	TGTGCCAGCAGCGACGGAATGAATATGAACACTGAAGCTTTCTTT	CASSDGMNMNTEAFF
NA	TRBD1	TRBV25-1	TRBJ1-4	TGTGCCACCGATGCCCCAGTGGAAGACAGGGCTAATGAAAAACTGTTTTTT	CATDAPVEDRANEKLFF
NA	NA	TRBV4-3	TRBJ2-1	TGCGCCAGCAGCCAAGAGTCAGCCCCCTACTACAATGAGCAGTTCTTC	CASSQESAPYYNEQFF
NA	NA	TRBV5-6	TRBJ2-7	TGTGCCAGCAGCTTGATAAAGGGCTCCTACGAGCAGTACTTC	CASSLIKGSYEQYF
NA	TRBD1	TRBV28	TRBJ1-2	TGTGCCGGACAACAGGGGGCTAGTTTAGACTATGGCTACACCTTC	CAGQQGASLDYGYTF
NA	NA	TRBV11-2	TRBJ1-5	TGTGCCAGCAGCCCCCGAGGTCTACCGGGGCAGCCCCAGCATTTT	CASSPRGLPGQPQHF
many	NA	TRBV7-9	TRBJ1-1	TGTGCCAGCAGAGGAAACGGGGGGTCTGAAGCTTTCTTT	CASRGNGGSEAFF
NA	NA	TRBV19	TRBJ1-5	TGTGCCAGTAGTATCAAGGTACAGGATAGCAATCAGCCCCAGCATTTT	CASSIKVQDSNQPQHF
few	NA	TRBV4-1	TRBJ1-2	TGCGCCAGCAGCCCAGCTGTCCGGACGGCGCTCTATGGCTACACCTTC	CASSPAVRTALYGYTF
few	NA	TRBV7-9	TRBJ2-2	TGTGCCACCTCGGGACAAAATTACGCCGGGGAGCTGTTTTTT	CATSGQNYAGELFF
NA	TRBD1	TRBV6-4	TRBJ1-4	TGTGCCAGCGACGTGAGGAACAGACAGGGGGCGCATGGTAATGAAAAACTGTTTTTT	CASDVRNRQGAHGNEKLFF
NA	NA	TRBV10-1	TRBJ2-7	TGCGCCAGCAGTGAGAACCTCGACTACGAGCAGTACTTC	CASSENLDYEQYF
NA	NA	TRBV13	TRBJ2-7	TGTGCCAGCAGCCCGGGGACCGGGAAGGGCGAGCAGTACTTC	CASSPGTGKGEQYF
NA	NA	TRBV6-1	TRBJ2-1	TGTGCCAGCAGTGAAGGGACTATTACCTACAATGAGCAGTTCTTC	CASSEGTITYNEQFF
NA	NA	TRBV10-2	TRBJ2-3	TGCGCCAGCATGGACCCTATGGGGCAGTATTTT	CASMDPMGQYF
NA	TRBD1	TRBV7-9	TRBJ2-3	TGTGCCAGCAGCGAAACGGGACAGGGAATCACAGATACGCAGTATTTT	CASSETGQGITDTQYF
NA	NA	TRBV4-1	TRBJ1-4	TGCGCGAGCAGTCGCCGCGGATCAACTAATGAAAAACTGTTTTTT	CASSRRGSTNEKLFF
NA	NA	TRBV5-1	TRBJ2-7	TGCGCCAGCAGCTTAGATCTGGGCAGTCCCTACGAGCAGTACTTC	CASSLDLGSPYEQYF
NA	NA	TRBV7-3	TRBJ2-1	TGTGCCAGCAGCTTAAGCCTAGACTATCCTGAGCAGTTCTTC	CASSLSLDYPEQFF
NA	NA	TRBV4-3	TRBJ2-7	TGCGCCAGCAGCCAAGACATACATGGGGGCGGCAGGAGCCACTACGAGCAGTACTTC	CASSQDIHGGGRSHYEQYF
NA	NA	TRBV6-5	TRBJ2-1	TGTGCCAGCAGTTACGGTACAGGTGAGCAGTTCTTC	CASSYGTGEQFF
few	NA	TRBV7-2	TRBJ1-2	TGTGCCAGCAGCTTATATGCCGGGACATATAGTGGAGATGGCTACACCTTC	CASSLYAGTYSGDGYTF
NA	NA	TRBV28	TRBJ1-1	TGTGCCACCAGAACTATGAACACTGAAGCTTTCTTT	CATRTMNTEAFF
NA	NA	TRBV7-9	TRBJ2-7	TGTGCCAGCAGCTTAGCCGGGACGGCCTACGAGCAGTACTTC	CASSLAGTAYEQYF
NA	NA	TRBV5-4	TRBJ1-6	TGTGCCAGCAGCGACGGACCGGGAAATTCACCCCTCCACTTT	CASSDGPGNSPLHF
NA	NA	TRBV5-1	TRBJ2-4	TGCGCCAGCAGCTTTCGGGGTAACATTCAGTACTTC	CASSFRGNIQYF
NA	TRBD1	TRBV7-2	TRBJ1-4	TGTGCCAGCAGCTTTTCCCACAGGGGGCGGATACAAAAACTGTTTTTT	CASSFSHRGRIQKLFF
NA	TRBD1	TRBV9	TRBJ2-7	TGTGCCAGCAGCCCGACAGGGTCCAACTCCTACGAGCAGTACTTC	CASSPTGSNSYEQYF
NA	TRBD2	TRBV13	TRBJ2-7	TGTGCCAGCAGCCCATCGGGACTAGCGGATTACGAGCAGTACTTC	CASSPSGLADYEQYF
NA	NA	TRBV27	TRBJ2-1	TGTGCCAGCAGTTTTCCGGGTAATGAGCAGTTCTTC	CASSFPGNEQFF
NA	TRBD1	TRBV28	TRBJ2-5	TGTGCCAGCAGTCCTACCGGGACAGGGTCTCGAGAGACCCAGTACTTC	CASSPTGTGSRETQYF
NA	TRBD1	TRBV5-1	TRBJ2-1	TGCGCCAGCAGCTCAACCCCGGGACAGGGGGAGTACAATGAGCAGTTCTTC	CASSSTPGQGEYNEQFF
few	NA	TRBV27	TRBJ1-1	TGTGCCAGCAGTTTAACTATGAACACTGAAGCTTTCTTT	CASSLTMNTEAFF
NA	NA	TRBV4-3	TRBJ1-6	TGCGCCAGCAGCCAAGTCCCCGACAGCTCCTATAATTCACCCCTCCACTTT	CASSQVPDSSYNSPLHF
NA	NA	TRBV7-8	TRBJ2-7	TGTGCCAGCAGACAAGACAGGATAGGGCCCTACGAGCAGTACTTC	CASRQDRIGPYEQYF
NA	NA	TRBV6-1	TRBJ2-7	TGTGCCAGCAGAAACGACGGATACTCCTACGAGCAGTACTTC	CASRNDGYSYEQYF
NA	TRBD2	TRBV6-6	TRBJ2-7	TGTGCCAGCAGTTCCGGGACTAGCGGGGAGCCCTACGAGCAGTACTTC	CASSSGTSGEPYEQYF
NA	TRBD2	TRBV7-9	TRBJ2-3	TGTGCCAGCAGCCCGGGACTAGCGGGGGTCACAGATACGCAGTATTTT	CASSPGLAGVTDTQYF
NA	NA	TRBV10-3	TRBJ1-2	TGTGCCATCACCCAAGGGGGACCTAACTATGGCTACACCTTC	CAITQGGPNYGYTF
NA	NA	TRBV27	TRBJ1-2	TGTGCCAGCAGTTTATTAGGGGTAGCTAACTATGGCTACACCTTC	CASSLLGVANYGYTF
NA	NA	TRBV11-3	TRBJ1-2	TGTGCCAGCAGCTTACATGGCTATGGCTACACCTTC	CASSLHGYGYTF
NA	NA	TRBV28	TRBJ1-1	TGTGCCAGCAGTTTAGGAAACGTGAACACTGAAGCTTTCTTT	CASSLGNVNTEAFF
NA	NA	TRBV7-3	TRBJ1-1	TGTGCCAGCAGCCTTGGCCCTTACACTGAAGCTTTCTTT	CASSLGPYTEAFF
NA	TRBD2	TRBV27	TRBJ2-1	TGTGCCAGCAGTCCCCACGGGAGGGGAATTTACAATGAGCAGTTCTTC	CASSPHGRGIYNEQFF
NA	NA	TRBV15	TRBJ1-3	TGTGCCACCAGCAGAGAACGGAGCTCTGGAAACACCATATATTTT	CATSRERSSGNTIYF
NA	NA	TRBV4-1	TRBJ2-5	TGCGCCAGCAGCCAAGACCCAACGGGGGCCCAAGAGACCCAGTACTTC	CASSQDPTGAQETQYF
NA	TRBD2	TRBV9	TRBJ2-2	TGTGCCAGCAGCGTAGTTCCAGCGGGAGAGTACACCGGGGAGCTGTTTTTT	CASSVVPAGEYTGELFF
NA	NA	TRBV6-1	TRBJ2-7	TGTGCCAGCAGTGAACAGGCGGGATCCTCCTACGAGCAGTACTTC	CASSEQAGSSYEQYF
NA	NA	TRBV6-5	TRBJ2-7	TGTGCCAGCAGTTACCACGCGGCTCTGGAGCAGTACTTC	CASSYHAALEQYF
NA	NA	TRBV7-8	TRBJ2-5	TGTGCCAGCAGCCTCGTGAGGGTAGGAGAGACCCAGTACTTC	CASSLVRVGETQYF
NA	TRBD1	TRBV5-4	TRBJ2-2	TGTGCCAGCAGCTACGACAGGGGAGTAAACACCGGGGAGCTGTTTTTT	CASSYDRGVNTGELFF
NA	NA	TRBV2	TRBJ1-1	TGTGCCAGCACCCCGAACACTGAAGCTTTCTTT	CASTPNTEAFF
NA	NA	TRBV27	TRBJ2-7	TGTGCCAGCAGTTTGGCGGGCATCGCCTACGAGCAGTACTTC	CASSLAGIAYEQYF
NA	TRBD2	TRBV27	TRBJ2-7	TGTGCCAGCAGTCCATCAGCGGGGCACTACGAGCAGTACTTC	CASSPSAGHYEQYF
NA	TRBD2	TRBV7-6	TRBJ2-1	TGTGCCAGCAGCTCTCTGCGGGAGGAGCAGTTCTTC	CASSSLREEQFF